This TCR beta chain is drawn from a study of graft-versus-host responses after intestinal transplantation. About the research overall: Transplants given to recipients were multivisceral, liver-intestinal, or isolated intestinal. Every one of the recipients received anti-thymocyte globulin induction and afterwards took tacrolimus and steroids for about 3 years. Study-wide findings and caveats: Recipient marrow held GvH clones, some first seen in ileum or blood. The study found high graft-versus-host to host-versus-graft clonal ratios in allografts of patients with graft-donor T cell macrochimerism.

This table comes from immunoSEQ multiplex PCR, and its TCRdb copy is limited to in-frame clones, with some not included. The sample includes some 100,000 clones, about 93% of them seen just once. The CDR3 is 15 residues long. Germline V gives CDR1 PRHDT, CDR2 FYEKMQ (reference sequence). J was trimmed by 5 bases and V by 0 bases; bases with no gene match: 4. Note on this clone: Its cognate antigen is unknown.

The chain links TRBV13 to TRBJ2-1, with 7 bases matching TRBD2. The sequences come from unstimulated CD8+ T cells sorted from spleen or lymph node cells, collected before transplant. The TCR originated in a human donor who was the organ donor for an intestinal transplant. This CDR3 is CASSLGLAANNEQFF. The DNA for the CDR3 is TGTGCCAGCAGCTTAGGCCTAGCGGCTAACAATGAGCAGTTCTTC.